The rows below give T cell receptor beta chains drawn from one sample of a study of spatial heterogeneity in lung cancer. TCRdb re-analysed the 5' RACE reads in MiXCR, keeping a single row per CDR3 protein. This table has about 23,000 distinct CDR3 sequences, around 4.7% appearing once. The sequenced sample was PBMCs, obtained at surgery. Receptor source: a male donor with early-stage non-small cell lung cancer. The CDR3 runs from the conserved cysteine through the conserved F or W. The D gene is left open where the match is weak. Size is omitted from some rows. Given values are once, few, many or a class for expanded clones.

TRBV20-1	TRBD1	many	TRBJ2-7	TGCAGTGCTAGGAAGGACAGGAACTACGAGCAGTACTTC	CSARKDRNYEQYF
TRBV7-8	TRBD1	many	TRBJ2-7	TGTGCCAGCAGCTTAGAGGGACAGGGGACCTACGAGCAGTACTTC	CASSLEGQGTYEQYF
TRBV18	.	many	TRBJ2-1	TGTGCCAGCTCACCACGGAGCAATGAGCAGTTCTTC	CASSPRSNEQFF
TRBV6-5	.	many	TRBJ1-2	TGTGCCAGCAGTTACTCGACCGCACGAGGCGGCTATGGCTACACCTTC	CASSYSTARGGYGYTF
TRBV28	.	many	TRBJ2-5	TGTGCCAGCAGCTCCCGGGGGACGGCGAGTAAGACCCAGTACTTC	CASSSRGTASKTQYF
TRBV4-3	TRBD1	medium-sized	TRBJ2-1	TGCGCCAGCAGCCTCAGACAGGGTCGGAAGCAGTTCTTC	CASSLRQGRKQFF
TRBV11-2	TRBD2	many	TRBJ2-7	TGTGCCAGCAGCTTAGGGTCTAGCGGGAGTTTCTACGAGCAGTACTTC	CASSLGSSGSFYEQYF
TRBV7-9	TRBD2	.	TRBJ2-3	TGTGCCACCGTATCCGGGACTAGCGGACTCACAGATACGCAGTATTTT	CATVSGTSGLTDTQYF
TRBV3-1	.	many	TRBJ2-5	TGTGCCAGCAGCCCATCCGGGACGAGGAGAGAGACCCAGTACTTC	CASSPSGTRRETQYF
TRBV28	TRBD1	many	TRBJ2-7	TGTGCCAGCAGTTCGACAGGGGGCGGACGGTACGAGCAGTACTTC	CASSSTGGGRYEQYF
TRBV7-3	.	many	TRBJ2-7	TGTGCCAGCAGCTCCGGTAGGGAGCAGTACTTC	CASSSGREQYF
TRBV7-2	TRBD1	many	TRBJ2-7	TGTGCCAGCAGCTTAGAGGCCGGGGCAGGGGGCTCCTACGAGCAGTACTTC	CASSLEAGAGGSYEQYF
TRBV7-2	.	many	TRBJ1-2	TGTGCCAGCAGCTTAGCCGCAGCGGGATACTATGGCTACACCTTC	CASSLAAAGYYGYTF
TRBV7-9	TRBD1	many	TRBJ1-2	TGTGCCAGCAGCCCCGCGAGGGACAGGAAGAACTATGGCTACACCTTC	CASSPARDRKNYGYTF